This passage covers 16 T cell receptor beta chains from one sample sequenced in a study of blood T cell repertoires in COVID-19. Sequencing was performed with immunoSEQ multiplex PCR; in TCRdb, only in-frame clones are kept and a portion is missing. Here the sample spans roughly 180,000 clones, roughly 85% being singletons. Sample: peripheral blood. These receptors all come from a man aged 55 to 69 with acute or convalescent COVID-19.

This clone came up once. CDR3 residues: CASSLAGQGEKTQYF. The CDR3 DNA follows: TGTGCCAGCAGCTTAGCAGGACAGGGGGAAAAGACCCAGTACTTC. The rearrangement uses TRBV7-8 and TRBJ2-5; 10 bases align to TRBD1. Trimming took 0 bases from V and 6 from J; bases not matched to a gene: 4. The V gene's germline CDR1 is SGHVS and CDR2 FQNEAQ. CDR3 length equals 15 residues.

This clone was detected only once. The genes are TRBV7-6 and TRBJ1-1; the match to TRBD1 covers 7 bases. V gave up 5 bases and J gave up 0 bases; unmatched junction bases: 9. From germline, CDR1 is SGHVS and CDR2 FNYEAQ. The CDR3 extends over 16 amino acids. CDR3 residues: CASSQTTGAMNTEAFF. In DNA form, the CDR3 reads TGTGCCAGCAGCCAAACAACAGGGGCCATGAACACTGAAGCTTTCTTT.

This rearrangement joins TRBV9 to TRBJ1-2; TRBD1 might be the D (5 bases). The germline V and J ends were trimmed by 3 bases and 3 bases, with 12 bases remaining between them. Germline-derived CDR1 and CDR2 are SGDLS and YYNGEE. This CDR3 spans 14 amino acids. The CDR3, as DNA: TGTGCCAGCAGCGGGCGGGGGACCTACTATGGCTACACCTTC. Its translation: CASSGRGTYYGYTF.

J is TRBJ2-1 and V is TRBV19; 8 bases are a match to TRBD1. J gave up 15 bases and V 5 bases, and 6 bases lay outside the gene matches. Per germline, CDR1 LNHDA and CDR2 SQIVND (reference sequence). The CDR3 is 11 amino acids. The CDR3: CASSGDRGMFF. DNA of the CDR3: TGTGCCAGTAGTGGCGACAGGGGAATGTTCTTC.

This chain uses TRBV3-1 (or the pseudogene TRBV3-2) with TRBJ2-3; 12 positions match TRBD2. With V trimmed by 5 bases and J by 2 bases, 11 bases remained unmatched. CDR1 is LGHDT and CDR2 is YNNKEL in the germline V gene (reference sequence). CDR3 size: 18 residues. The CDR3 DNA reads TGTGCCAGCAGCTCCCGGACTAGCGGGATACTAGTCACAGATACGCAGTATTTT. Protein: CASSSRTSGILVTDTQYF.

This CDR3 reads CASSTQPGQGILHF. Here the CDR3 DNA reads TGTGCCAGCAGCACTCAACCGGGACAGGGGATTCTTCATTTT. This chain connects TRBV7-3 to TRBJ1-5; 10 bases are a match to TRBD1. The CDR3 totals 14 residues. J lost 16 bases, V lost 5 bases, and 14 bases had no gene match. The germline gives CDR1 SGHTA, CDR2 FQGTGA.

The chain recombines TRBV25-1 with TRBJ2-3; the match to TRBD2 covers 7 bases. The CDR3 is 15 amino acids. Germline V lookup: CDR1 MGHDK, CDR2 SYGVNS. The J segment lost 2 bases and the V segment lost 5 bases, leaving 7 bases of the junction unmatched. CDR3 sequence reads: CASSRGGVVTDTQYF. The CDR3 bases are TGTGCCAGCAGTAGGGGAGGGGTCGTCACAGATACGCAGTATTTT.

The chain carries TRBV6-5 and TRBJ1-1; D may be TRBD1 (6 bases). V dropped 6 bases and J dropped 7 bases, with 15 bases sitting between them. The CDR3 sequence is 13 residues long. Germline V CDR1 and CDR2: MNHEY, SVGAGI. Here the CDR3 reads CASRFPGTLEAFF. CDR3 DNA: TGTGCCAGCAGGTTTCCCGGGACACTTGAAGCTTTCTTT.

The rearrangement uses TRBV11-3 and TRBJ2-3, with 8 bases that match TRBD2. Germline V gene data show CDR1 as SGHNT and CDR2 as YENEEA. The CDR3 is 15 amino acids. With 5 bases clipped from V and 4 bases from J, the junction kept 8 bases outside the gene matches. This CDR3 is CASSPGGGLPDTQYF. CDR3 sequence (DNA): TGTGCCAGCAGCCCCGGCGGGGGGCTCCCAGATACGCAGTATTTT.

The genes are TRBV24-1 and TRBJ2-3; TRBD2 is a possible D gene (6 bases). V was trimmed by 10 bases and J by 2 bases, leaving 12 bases between them. The germline V gene has CDR1 KGHDR and CDR2 SFDVKD. The length of the CDR3 is 13 residues. The CDR3 coding sequence is TGTGCCACGGGTTCGGGAGCCACAGATACGCAGTATTTT. Translating it yields CATGSGATDTQYF.

This rearrangement joins TRBV28 to TRBJ1-1; D uncertain. The V gene's germline CDR1 is MDHEN and CDR2 SYDVKM. There are 14 residues in the CDR3. V gave up 4 bases and J gave up 1 base, with 10 bases separating them. CDR3 coding DNA: TGTGCCAGCAGTTGGAGTTTACCGAACACTGAAGCTTTCTTT. This codes for CASSWSLPNTEAFF. Full variable domain (rest looked up from reference TRBV28 and TRBJ1-1): DVKVTQSSRYLVKRTGEKVFLECVQDMDHENMFWYRQDPGLGLRLIYFSYDVKMKEKGDIPEGYSVSREKKERFSLILESASTNQTSMYLCASSWSLPNTEAFFGQGTRLTVV.

The chain recombines TRBV20-1 with TRBJ2-4; possibly TRBD1 for D (5 bases). Germline CDR1 reads DFQATT; CDR2 reads SNEGSKA (reference sequence). The V gene lost 3 bases and the J gene lost 0 bases, with 12 bases spanning the gap. CDR3 length equals 15 residues. CDR3 bases: TGCAGTGCTAGTTCAGGGAATTTAGCCAAAAACATTCAGTACTTC. Translation: CSASSGNLAKNIQYF.

The J gene is TRBJ2-6, the V gene TRBV4-1, with D uncertain. CDR1 and CDR2 (germline): MGHRA, YSYEKL. Trimming took off 1 base at V and 4 bases at J, with 14 bases between the two ends. CDR3 size: 17 residues. Here the CDR3 reads CASSQVFTTGGANVLTF. CDR3 DNA: TGCGCCAGCAGCCAAGTTTTTACGACCGGGGGGGCCAACGTCCTGACTTTC.

This clone was observed once. CDR3 protein: CASSGFLAGGRVGSTDTQYF. For the CDR3, the DNA is TGTGCCAGTAGTGGATTTCTAGCGGGAGGGCGTGTTGGTAGCACAGATACGCAGTATTTT. V gene TRBV19 combines with J gene TRBJ2-3; TRBD2 aligns across 12 bases. J gave up 0 bases and V 5 bases, and 15 bases lay outside the gene matches. From germline, CDR1 is LNHDA and CDR2 SQIVND (reference sequence). The CDR3 runs 20 residues.

The chain couples TRBV18 to TRBJ2-1; D is unresolved. The ends were cut back, 2 bases at V and 7 bases at J, with 6 bases in the middle. Germline assignment: CDR1 KGHSH and CDR2 LQKENI. CDR3 length: 12 amino acids. The CDR3 reads CASSPFANEQFF. The DNA of the CDR3 is TGTGCCAGCTCACCATTCGCGAATGAGCAGTTCTTC. The full variable domain, with the rest looked up from reference TRBV18 and TRBJ2-1, is NAGVMQNPRHLVRRRGQEARLRCSPMKGHSHVYWYRQLPEEGLKFMVYLQKENIIDESGMPKERFSAEFPKEGPSILRIQQVVRGDSAAYFCASSPFANEQFFGPGTRLTVL.

This rearrangement joins TRBV7-8 to TRBJ2-1; TRBD1 is a possible D gene (5 bases). The CDR3 sequence is 17 residues long. Germline assignment: CDR1 SGHVS and CDR2 FQNEAQ. The V gene lost 7 bases and the J gene lost 5 bases, with 24 bases spanning the gap. CDR3 nucleotide sequence: TGTGCCAGCAAAGGGCAGGGAAGAAGTTCCGGTAACAATGAGCAGTTCTTC. It translates to CASKGQGRSSGNNEQFF.